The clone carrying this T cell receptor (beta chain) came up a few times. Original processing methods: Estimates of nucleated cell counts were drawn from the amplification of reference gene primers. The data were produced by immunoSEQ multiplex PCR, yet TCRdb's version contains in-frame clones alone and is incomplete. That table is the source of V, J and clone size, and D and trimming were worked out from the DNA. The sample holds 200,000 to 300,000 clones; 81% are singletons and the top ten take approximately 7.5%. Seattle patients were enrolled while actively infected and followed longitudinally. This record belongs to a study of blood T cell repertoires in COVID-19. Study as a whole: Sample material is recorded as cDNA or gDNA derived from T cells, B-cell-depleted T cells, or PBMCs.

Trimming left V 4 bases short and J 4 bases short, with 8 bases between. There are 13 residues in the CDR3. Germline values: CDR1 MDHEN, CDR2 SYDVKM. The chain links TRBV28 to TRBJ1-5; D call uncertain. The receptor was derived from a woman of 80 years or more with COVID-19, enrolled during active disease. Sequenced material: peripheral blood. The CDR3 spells CASSYQRNQPQHF. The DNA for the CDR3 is TGTGCCAGCAGTTACCAGCGAAATCAGCCCCAGCATTTT.